These 23 T cell receptor beta chains share one sample of origin, sequenced in a study of OX40 agonist ivuxolimab in advanced cancers. Sequencing used immunoSEQ multiplex PCR; TCRdb keeps in-frame clones, though not all of them. The table records 90,000 or so clones, about 90% of them present only once. Sample: CD4+ or CD8+ T cells sorted from blood, taken in a trial of the OX40 agonist ivuxolimab. These receptors were obtained from an adult with an advanced solid tumor such as melanoma, head and neck, liver or kidney cancer.

The chain has TRBV28 and TRBJ2-2; D is uncertain. CDR3 length equals 15 residues. Germline loops: CDR1 MDHEN, CDR2 SYDVKM. Trimming took 3 bases from V and 2 from J, leaving 10 bases between them. The CDR3 DNA reads as TGTGCCAGCAGTTTTCTCACTCTAAACACCGGGGAGCTGTTTTTT. It is translated as CASSFLTLNTGELFF. Drawing the rest from reference TRBV28 and TRBJ2-2, the complete variable domain is DVKVTQSSRYLVKRTGEKVFLECVQDMDHENMFWYRQDPGLGLRLIYFSYDVKMKEKGDIPEGYSVSREKKERFSLILESASTNQTSMYLCASSFLTLNTGELFFGEGSRLTVL.

Here the CDR3 DNA reads TGCGCCAGCAGCTTGGGGCGGACAGATGAAGGCTACACCTTC. Amino acid sequence: CASSLGRTDEGYTF. The chain recombines TRBV5-1 with TRBJ1-2; TRBD1 is a possible D gene (6 bases). The CDR3 runs 14 residues. Germline CDR1 reads SGHRS; CDR2 reads YFSETQ. The germline V and J ends were trimmed by 0 bases and 8 bases, with 14 bases remaining between them.

This rearrangement joins TRBV18 to TRBJ1-5; 7 bases are shared with TRBD1. The V gene's germline CDR1 is KGHSH and CDR2 LQKENI. The CDR3 is 15 amino acids. V was clipped by 5 bases and J by 3 bases; unmatched bases: 7. The CDR3 loop reads CASSNTGAHNQPQHF. DNA of the CDR3: TGTGCCAGCTCAAACACAGGGGCCCACAATCAGCCCCAGCATTTT.

The chain uses TRBV30 and TRBJ1-5; D ambiguous. The V and J ends lost 2 bases and 7 bases respectively, with 12 bases between them. Germline V lookup: CDR1 GTSNPN, CDR2 SVGIG (reference sequence). There are 13 residues in the CDR3. CDR3 nucleotides: TGTGCCTGGAGTAGGGCGTTAGGACAGCCCCAGCATTTT. It encodes CAWSRALGQPQHF.

This chain connects TRBV5-4 to TRBJ2-7, with D possibly TRBD2 on 5 matching bases. The germline gives CDR1 SGHNT, CDR2 YYREEE (reference sequence). The CDR3 runs to 12 residues. Deletions cut 1 base from V and 4 bases from J, with 6 bases between. CDR3 in DNA: TGTGCCAGCAGCTTGCGGGATTACGAGCAGTACTTC. It translates to CASSLRDYEQYF.

The chain is built from TRBV28 and TRBJ2-7; D may be TRBD1 (5 bases). CDR1 is MDHEN and CDR2 is SYDVKM in the germline V gene. V lost 9 bases to trimming and J lost 2 bases, with 20 bases between them. The CDR3 is 15 residues long. CDR3 loop: CASQSFSGPTYEQYF. The CDR3 DNA reads as TGTGCCAGTCAAAGTTTTTCAGGGCCCACCTACGAGCAGTACTTC. Supplemented by reference TRBV28 and TRBJ2-7, the full variable domain reads DVKVTQSSRYLVKRTGEKVFLECVQDMDHENMFWYRQDPGLGLRLIYFSYDVKMKEKGDIPEGYSVSREKKERFSLILESASTNQTSMYLCASQSFSGPTYEQYFGPGTRLTVT.

The chain joins TRBV30 to TRBJ2-7, with 8 bases fitting TRBD2. The V gene's germline CDR1 is GTSNPN and CDR2 SVGIG (reference sequence). The CDR3 runs 14 residues. V dropped 4 bases and J dropped 6; count of bases not matched to a gene: 11. The CDR3 DNA sequence: TGTGCCTGGACTGCGGGACTAGTCCAACCCGAGCAGTACTTC. Translating it yields CAWTAGLVQPEQYF.

The chain combines TRBV7-3 with TRBJ2-1, with TRBD2 identical over 10 bases. After removal of 6 bases from V and 9 bases from J, the junction contained 14 bases not matched to a gene. CDR3 length: 16 amino acids. Germline V gene sequence: CDR1 SGHTA, CDR2 FQGTGA. The CDR3 loop reads CASRPDSSGRALEQFF. In nucleotides, the CDR3 is TGTGCCAGCAGACCCGACTCGAGCGGGAGGGCTCTTGAGCAGTTCTTC.

This clone has just one count. The genes are TRBV2 and TRBJ2-3, with D perhaps matching TRBD2 (6 bases). This CDR3 is built from 14 residues. V was clipped by 2 bases and J by 3 bases, with 9 bases between them. Germline V CDR1 and CDR2: SNHLY, FYNNEI. The CDR3 DNA reads as TGTGCCAGCAGTGAACCGGAGGGAACAGATACGCAGTATTTT. Its translation is CASSEPEGTDTQYF.

The chain has TRBV28 and TRBJ2-7; maybe TRBD1 (6 bases). The CDR3 length is 13 residues. With 7 bases removed from V and 3 bases from J, the gap between germline ends came to 13 bases. The germline gives CDR1 MDHEN, CDR2 SYDVKM. The CDR3 loop reads CASTRDTDYEQYF. CDR3 in DNA: TGTGCCAGCACCCGGGACACCGACTACGAGCAGTACTTC.

This chain joins TRBV6-6 and TRBJ1-5; no firm D call. With 7 bases removed from V and 3 bases from J, the gap between germline ends came to 10 bases. The CDR3 is 13 amino acids. Per the germline V gene, CDR1 is MNHNY and CDR2 is SVGAGI (reference sequence). CDR3 DNA: TGTGCCAGCACCCCGGGTAACAATCAGCCCCAGCATTTT. Translation gives CASTPGNNQPQHF.

This clone showed up just a few times. J is TRBJ2-1 and V is TRBV14; perhaps TRBD2 as D (6 bases). The CDR3 length is 17 residues. Trimming cost V 0 bases and J 4 bases, with 16 bases left between them. Germline CDR1 and CDR2: SGHDN and FVKESK. CDR3 nucleotides: TGTGCCAGCAGCCAAGAGGCGACTCGGGAGTGGTACAATGAGCAGTTCTTC. Translation: CASSQEATREWYNEQFF.

This chain connects TRBV5-8 to TRBJ1-1; no firm D call. This CDR3 contains 14 residues. Trimming shortened V by 0 bases and J by 5 bases, and 11 bases separated the two germline ends. The V gene's germline CDR1 is SGHTS and CDR2 YDEGEE. Here the CDR3 DNA reads TGTGCCAGCAGCTTGGGAGTAGGAGGGACTGAAGCTTTCTTT. Translating it yields CASSLGVGGTEAFF.

In its sample, this clone ranks as medium-sized (0.01 to 0.1%). V is TRBV9 and J is TRBJ1-2; D is possibly TRBD1 (5 bases). The CDR3 is 15 residues long. With 0 bases removed from V and 4 bases from J, the gap between germline ends came to 13 bases. Germline V gives CDR1 SGDLS, CDR2 YYNGEE. In DNA form, the CDR3 reads TGTGCCAGCAGCGTAGCTGCGGGGGTCAGCTATGGCTACACCTTC. Its translation: CASSVAAGVSYGYTF.

This rearrangement joins TRBV6-7 to TRBJ2-1; D gene ambiguous. TRBV6-7 is assigned to the ORF class and has an uncertain function. V lost 1 base, J lost 7 bases, and 8 bases lay in between. The CDR3 is 13 amino acids. In DNA, the CDR3 is TGTGCCAGCAGTTACTGCCCCCCAAATGAGCAGTTCTTC. Translated: CASSYCPPNEQFF.

The chain couples TRBV19 to TRBJ1-2; TRBD1 aligns across 7 bases. Trimming at V came to 9 bases and at J to 7 bases, leaving 8 bases not matched to a gene. The CDR3 consists of 12 residues. CDR1 is LNHDA, CDR2 SQIVND, per germline (reference sequence). The CDR3, as DNA: TGTGCCAGCAACGACAGGGCACCTGGCTACACCTTC. Amino acids: CASNDRAPGYTF.

The chain is built from TRBV28 and TRBJ1-5; D is ambiguous. Looked up from germline, CDR1 is MDHEN and CDR2 is SYDVKM. V dropped 6 bases and J dropped 0 bases, with 12 bases sitting between them. CDR3 size: 15 residues. The CDR3 reads CASSPGVVSNQPQHF. CDR3 DNA sequence: TGTGCCAGCAGCCCCGGGGTAGTTAGCAATCAGCCCCAGCATTTT.

This clone was counted once. V gene TRBV15 combines with J gene TRBJ1-2; D gene uncertain. Per the germline V gene, CDR1 is LNHNV and CDR2 is YYDKDF (reference sequence). V dropped 0 bases and J dropped 5 bases, with 10 bases sitting between them. CDR3 size: 14 residues. CDR3 nucleotide sequence: TGTGCCACCAGCAGAGATGCCTCCCCGTATGGCTACACCTTC. This encodes CATSRDASPYGYTF.

This clone has just one count. V usage is TRBV28 and J usage is TRBJ2-1, with unresolved D. Germline V gene lookup returns CDR1 MDHEN and CDR2 SYDVKM. V was cut by 1 base and J by 10 bases, with 11 bases left in between. The CDR3 runs to 13 residues. As DNA, the CDR3 is TGTGCCAGCAGTTTATATCCCAGTAGAGAGCAGTTCTTC. Translating it yields CASSLYPSREQFF.

CDR3 loop: CASSSAHPGQETQYF. Written as DNA, the CDR3 is TGTGCCAGCAGTTCGGCGCATCCAGGCCAAGAGACCCAGTACTTC. V is TRBV28 and J is TRBJ2-5; D gene uncertain. V gave up 4 bases and J gave up 1 base, with 13 bases separating them. Per the germline V gene, CDR1 is MDHEN and CDR2 is SYDVKM. The CDR3 is 15 residues long.

This chain links TRBV10-3 with TRBJ2-3; 7 nucleotides match TRBD1. The length of the CDR3 is 14 residues. V dropped 7 bases and J dropped 0; count of bases not matched to a gene: 4. CDR1 ENHRY and CDR2 SYGVKD come from the germline V gene. The CDR3 here is CAIMGTASTDTQYF. DNA for the CDR3: TGTGCCATCATGGGGACAGCTAGCACAGATACGCAGTATTTT.

This chain connects TRBV7-2 to TRBJ2-3, with D possibly matching TRBD1 (6 bases). There are 14 residues in the CDR3. The V gene lost 5 bases and the J gene lost 1 base, with 10 bases spanning the gap. Germline lookup yields CDR1 SGHTA and CDR2 FQGNSA. The CDR3: CASSPWTGTDTQYF. CDR3 nucleotides: TGTGCCAGCAGCCCGTGGACAGGCACAGATACGCAGTATTTT.

J is TRBJ1-4 and V is TRBV19; 9 bases fit TRBD1. CDR3 length: 17 amino acids. V was clipped by 5 bases and J by 5 bases; unmatched bases: 12. Germline CDR1 and CDR2: LNHDA and SQIVND (reference sequence). CDR3 sequence: CASSLSGTGYPNEKLFF. CDR3 in DNA: TGTGCCAGTAGTCTCTCCGGGACAGGGTACCCGAATGAAAAACTGTTTTTT.